This T cell receptor (beta chain) was sequenced during a study of high-grade serous ovarian cancer treatment subgroups. At the level of the study: Mean per sample: around 14,000 reads, several thousand unique TCR beta rearrangements.

A note on this clone: The antigen is unknown.

Measured with immunoSEQ multiplex PCR; TCRdb has only the in-frame clones, and not every one. The data show about 1,900 clones, around 72% seen once. Tumor samples were obtained before definitive surgery or chemotherapy. V dropped 2 bases and J dropped 2 bases, with 10 bases sitting between them. The length of the CDR3 is 14 residues. The germline V gene encodes CDR1 LNHNV and CDR2 YYDKDF (reference sequence). Findings and caveats of the study: Clonal relatedness tracked neoantigen level, and by trend copy number and mutation load. Same-patient tumor repertoires overlapped at roughly 0.095 to 0.8; different patients barely overlapped. These tumor repertoires lack spatial information from bulk sequencing.

This TCR was recovered from a human donor with high-grade serous ovarian cancer. The sequencing sample was made of tumor tissue. The chain uses TRBV15 and TRBJ2-7; D possibly corresponds to TRBD2 (6 bases). The CDR3 region has the DNA TGTGCCACCAGCAGATTGGGACTGCCCTACGAGCAGTACTTC. The encoded protein is CATSRLGLPYEQYF.